This T cell receptor beta chain emerged from a study of cytomegalovirus exposure and HLA in healthy donors. Study-wide findings and caveats: Rarity characterized most TCR sequences, yet some public TCRs appeared in many donors. The classifier reportedly diagnosed cytomegalovirus status with high sensitivity and specificity. In vitro checks showed that a few CMV-associated chains really do target CMV antigens.

In the case of this clone: The antigen is not known.

Repertoires were generated with immunoSEQ multiplex PCR, while TCRdb's copy carries only in-frame clones and drops some. The sample comprises 250,000 to 350,000 clones, approximately 90% of which are singletons, and more than 0.9% rests with the top ten. This CDR3 spans 14 amino acids. Germline V gives CDR1 MNHEY, CDR2 SVGAGI. V shed 8 bases, J shed 1 base, and the junction held 4 bases outside the gene matches. The TCR originated in a woman aged 25 to 45 in good health and CMV-seropositive. The sample was PBMCs. This chain uses TRBV6-5 with TRBJ2-7, with TRBD2 matching 11 bases. In nucleotides, the CDR3 is TGTGCCAGCTCCAGACTAGCGGGATCCTACGAGCAGTACTTC. The encoded protein is CASSRLAGSYEQYF.